This section outlines one T cell receptor beta chain sequence together with its context. Clones were read by immunoSEQ multiplex PCR, and TCRdb kept only the in-frame ones, dropping some. The data contain about 120,000 clones, over 60% of them singletons. The source of the sample is a study of blood T cell repertoires in COVID-19. Study background: Sample material is recorded as cDNA or gDNA derived from T cells, B-cell-depleted T cells, or PBMCs.

This clonotype was obtained from a woman aged 80 or over with acute or convalescent COVID-19. The sequenced sample consisted of peripheral blood.

The DNA of the CDR3 is TGTGCCAGCAGCCCGAAACTAGCGGGGTCCTCCTACAATGAGCAGTTCTTC. This gives the protein CASSPKLAGSSYNEQFF. This chain joins TRBV3-1 (or the pseudogene TRBV3-2) and TRBJ2-1; 10 positions match TRBD2. CDR3 length: 17 residues. The germline gives CDR1 LGHDT, CDR2 YNNKEL (reference sequence). V trimming: 4 bases; J trimming: 0 bases; junction bases outside the gene matches: 6.